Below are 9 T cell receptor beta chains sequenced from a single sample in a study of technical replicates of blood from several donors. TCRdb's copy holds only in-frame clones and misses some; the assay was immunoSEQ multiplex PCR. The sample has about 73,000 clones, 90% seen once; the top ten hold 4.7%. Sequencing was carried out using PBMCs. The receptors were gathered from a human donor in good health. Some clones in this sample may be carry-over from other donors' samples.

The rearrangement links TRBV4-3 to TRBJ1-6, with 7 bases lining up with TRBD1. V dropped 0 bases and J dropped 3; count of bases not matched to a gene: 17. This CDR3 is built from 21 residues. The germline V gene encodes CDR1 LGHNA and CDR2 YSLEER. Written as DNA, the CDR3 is TGCGCCAGCAGCCAAGATCTTTTGGACAGGTCTATCTTGGGCTATAATTCACCCCTCCACTTT. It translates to CASSQDLLDRSILGYNSPLHF.

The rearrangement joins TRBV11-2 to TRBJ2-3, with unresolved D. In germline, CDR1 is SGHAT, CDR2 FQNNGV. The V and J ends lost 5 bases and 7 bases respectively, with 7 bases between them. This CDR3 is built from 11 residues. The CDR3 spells CASSPQNTQYF. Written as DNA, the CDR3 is TGTGCCAGCAGCCCCCAAAATACGCAGTATTTT.

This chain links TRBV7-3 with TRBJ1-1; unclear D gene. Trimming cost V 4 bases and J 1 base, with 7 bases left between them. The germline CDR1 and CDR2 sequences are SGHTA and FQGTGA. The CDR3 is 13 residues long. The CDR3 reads CASSWAKNTEAFF. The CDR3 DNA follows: TGTGCCAGCAGCTGGGCGAAGAACACTGAAGCTTTCTTT.

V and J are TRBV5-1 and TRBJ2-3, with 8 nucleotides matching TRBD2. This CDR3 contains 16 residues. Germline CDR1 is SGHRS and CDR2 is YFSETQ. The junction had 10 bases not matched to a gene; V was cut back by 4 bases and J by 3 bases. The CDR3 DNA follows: TGCGCCAGCAGCCCGGTGGGGGCGGGAGGAACAGATACGCAGTATTTT. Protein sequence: CASSPVGAGGTDTQYF.

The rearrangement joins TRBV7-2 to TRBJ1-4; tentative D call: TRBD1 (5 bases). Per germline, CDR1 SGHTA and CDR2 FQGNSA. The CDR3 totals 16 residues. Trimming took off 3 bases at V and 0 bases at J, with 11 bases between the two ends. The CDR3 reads CASSFLGGTTNEKLFF. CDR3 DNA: TGTGCCAGCAGCTTCCTTGGGGGGACAACTAATGAAAAACTGTTTTTT.

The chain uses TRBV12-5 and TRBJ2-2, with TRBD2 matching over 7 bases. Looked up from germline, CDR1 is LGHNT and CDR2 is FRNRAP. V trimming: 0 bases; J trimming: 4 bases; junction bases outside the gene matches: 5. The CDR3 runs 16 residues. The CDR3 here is CASGLVGGRGTGELFF. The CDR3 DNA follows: TGTGCTAGTGGTTTGGTCGGGGGGAGGGGCACCGGGGAGCTGTTTTTT.

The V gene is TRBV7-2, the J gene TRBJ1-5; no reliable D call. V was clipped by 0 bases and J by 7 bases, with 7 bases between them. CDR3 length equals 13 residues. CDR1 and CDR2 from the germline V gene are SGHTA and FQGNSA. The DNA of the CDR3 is TGTGCCAGCAGCTTAGCGCGGGGACAGCCCCAGCATTTT. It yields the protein CASSLARGQPQHF. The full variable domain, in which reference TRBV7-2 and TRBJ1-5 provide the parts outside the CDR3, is GAGVSQSPSNKVTEKGKDVELRCDPISGHTALYWYRQSLGQGLEFLIYFQGNSAPDKSGLPSDRFSAERTGGSVSTLTIQRTQQEDSAVYLCASSLARGQPQHFGDGTRLSIL.

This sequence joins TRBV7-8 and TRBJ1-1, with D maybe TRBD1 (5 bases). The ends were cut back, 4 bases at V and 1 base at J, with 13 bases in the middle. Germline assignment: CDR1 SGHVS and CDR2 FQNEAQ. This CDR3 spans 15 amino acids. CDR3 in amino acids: CASSSPRGQNTEAFF. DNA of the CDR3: TGTGCCAGCAGCTCACCCCGTGGACAGAACACTGAAGCTTTCTTT. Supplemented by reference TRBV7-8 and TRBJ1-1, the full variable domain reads GAGVSQSPRYKVAKRGQDVALRCDPISGHVSLFWYQQALGQGPEFLTYFQNEAQLDKSGLPSDRFFAERPEGSVSTLKIQRTQQEDSAVYLCASSSPRGQNTEAFFGQGTRLTVV.

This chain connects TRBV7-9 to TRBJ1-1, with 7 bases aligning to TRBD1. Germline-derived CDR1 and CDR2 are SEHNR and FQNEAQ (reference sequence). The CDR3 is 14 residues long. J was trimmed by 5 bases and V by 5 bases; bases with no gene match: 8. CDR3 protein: CASSPGQEATEAFF. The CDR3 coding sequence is TGTGCCAGCAGCCCAGGACAGGAGGCGACTGAAGCTTTCTTT. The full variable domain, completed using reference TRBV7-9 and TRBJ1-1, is DTGVSQNPRHKITKRGQNVTFRCDPISEHNRLYWYRQTLGQGPEFLTYFQNEAQLEKSRLLSDRFSAERPKGSFSTLEIQRTEQGDSAMYLCASSPGQEATEAFFGQGTRLTVV.